This T cell receptor (beta chain) is drawn from a study of T cell clones after liver transplantation. Study-wide results and caveats: A larger donor-reactive than third-party decline suggested partial antigen-specific deletion.

With respect to this clone: The antigen remains unidentified.

Looked up from germline, CDR1 is SGHAT and CDR2 is FQNNGV. The CDR3 covers 16 residues. Trimming cost V 6 bases and J 4 bases, with 16 bases left between them. Data came from immunoSEQ multiplex PCR; TCRdb stores just in-frame clones and leaves some out. The sample has roughly 120,000 clones; over 75% are singletons. Source: CD4+ T cells from blood, taken 12 months after liver transplant. The chain has TRBV11-2 and TRBJ2-6; D not resolved. The receptor was isolated from a human patient who received a liver transplant. The graft donor may be the source of some T cells. DNA for the CDR3: TGTGCCAGCAGGGAAACACGTGGTGTGGGGGCCAACGTCCTGACTTTC. Protein product: CASRETRGVGANVLTF.